The 20 T cell receptor beta chains below all came from one sample that was sequenced in a study of cytomegalovirus exposure and HLA in healthy donors. The assay was immunoSEQ multiplex PCR, and TCRdb's table has in-frame clones only and misses some. The repertoire holds 90,000 to 150,000 clones, with around nine tenths as singletons. Material for sequencing was PBMCs. The receptors here all came from a man aged 18 to 30 in good health and CMV-seropositive.

The V and J genes are TRBV5-1 and TRBJ2-7; tentative D call: TRBD1 (5 bases). The germline gives CDR1 SGHRS, CDR2 YFSETQ. This CDR3 has 13 amino acids. V lost 0 bases and J lost 5, with 9 bases in between. Here the CDR3 DNA reads TGCGCCAGCAGCTTGGGACAGCCGAACGAGCAGTACTTC. It is translated as CASSLGQPNEQYF.

The rearrangement links TRBV5-1 to TRBJ2-3, with 9 bases fitting TRBD2. Germline V gene sequence: CDR1 SGHRS, CDR2 YFSETQ. The CDR3 runs 16 residues. V gave up 2 bases and J gave up 1 base; unmatched junction bases: 5. DNA of the CDR3: TGCGCCAGCAGCTTCGGGGCTAGCGGGGGCACAGATACGCAGTATTTT. It is translated as CASSFGASGGTDTQYF.

This clone was found once. The V call is TRBV5-1, the J call TRBJ2-7; weak D call: TRBD2 (7 bases). The CDR3 covers 15 residues. V was clipped by 4 bases and J by 0 bases, with 14 bases between them. Germline-derived CDR1 and CDR2 are SGHRS and YFSETQ. CDR3 coding DNA: TGCGCCAGCAGCAGATCTGGGGGGGCCTCCTACGAGCAGTACTTC. The encoded protein is CASSRSGGASYEQYF.

Details on this clone: The sample contains more than one DNA sequence encoding this CDR3. The chain is built from TRBV7-9 and TRBJ1-5, with D uncertain. CDR1 and CDR2 (germline): SEHNR, FQNEAQ (reference sequence). There are 12 residues in the CDR3. Trimming removed 5 bases from V and 5 bases from J, with 7 bases in between. The CDR3 sequence: CASSLRDQPQHF. CDR3 nucleotides: TGTGCCAGCAGCCTCCGAGATCAGCCCCAGCATTTT.

This rearrangement joins TRBV5-1 to TRBJ2-7, with a weak D call TRBD1 (5 bases). V was clipped by 1 base and J by 5 bases, with 10 bases between them. The CDR3 runs to 13 residues. Per the germline V gene, CDR1 is SGHRS and CDR2 is YFSETQ. The CDR3 DNA reads TGCGCCAGCAGCTTGAGACAGAAAGACGAGCAGTACTTC. Translated: CASSLRQKDEQYF. The full variable domain, completed using reference TRBV5-1 and TRBJ2-7, is KAGVTQTPRYLIKTRGQQVTLSCSPISGHRSVSWYQQTPGQGLQFLFEYFSETQRNKGNFPGRFSGRQFSNSRSEMNVSTLELGDSALYLCASSLRQKDEQYFGPGTRLTVT.

The J gene is TRBJ2-3, the V gene TRBV5-4; tentatively, D is TRBD2 (5 bases). The CDR3 runs to 16 residues. V shed 3 bases and J shed 6 bases, with 20 bases lying between them. CDR1 and CDR2 from the germline V gene are SGHNT and YYREEE (reference sequence). CDR3 region: CASSYPGKGDFDTQYF. CDR3 DNA: TGTGCCAGCAGCTACCCCGGGAAGGGTGATTTCGATACGCAGTATTTT.

The V gene is TRBV9, the J gene TRBJ1-5; D ambiguous. This CDR3 comprises 13 residues. Trimming shortened V by 4 bases and J by 7 bases, and 12 bases separated the two germline ends. Germline lookup yields CDR1 SGDLS and CDR2 YYNGEE. The CDR3 DNA reads as TGTGCCAGCAGCAGACAAGGGAGGCAGCCCCAGCATTTT. This codes for CASSRQGRQPQHF.

This clone has only one observation. The chain has TRBV4-1 and TRBJ1-5; D is perhaps TRBD1 (6 bases). Germline CDR1 MGHRA, CDR2 YSYEKL. V dropped 0 bases and J dropped 4 bases, with 10 bases sitting between them. This CDR3 spans 15 amino acids. The CDR3 loop reads CASSQDDRLNQPQHF. Here the CDR3 DNA reads TGCGCCAGCAGCCAAGACGACAGGTTGAATCAGCCCCAGCATTTT.

This chain uses TRBV2 with TRBJ2-1, with a weak D call TRBD1 (6 bases). Trimming took off 6 bases at V and 0 bases at J, with 15 bases between the two ends. The CDR3 sequence is 16 residues long. Germline V gives CDR1 SNHLY, CDR2 FYNNEI. The DNA of the CDR3 is TGTGCCAGCAGCCGACAGGTGGGGAGCTCCTACAATGAGCAGTTCTTC. It codes for CASSRQVGSSYNEQFF.

The rearrangement uses TRBV9 and TRBJ2-7, with 8 bases matching TRBD1. The germline V gene encodes CDR1 SGDLS and CDR2 YYNGEE. V lost 3 bases, J lost 0 bases, and 5 bases stayed unmatched. The CDR3 spans 15 residues. CDR3 sequence: CASSAGTGGSYEQYF. CDR3 DNA sequence: TGTGCCAGCAGCGCCGGGACAGGTGGCTCCTACGAGCAGTACTTC.

This clone was counted between two and nine times. The rearrangement uses TRBV6-5 and TRBJ2-7, with a tentative D call TRBD2 (5 bases). The CDR3 totals 14 residues. Per germline, CDR1 MNHEY and CDR2 SVGAGI. V lost 7 bases and J 0 bases, leaving 13 bases between the germline ends. The CDR3 sequence is CASKEVWSSYEQYF. The CDR3 bases are TGTGCCAGCAAGGAGGTTTGGTCCTCCTACGAGCAGTACTTC.

V is TRBV21-1 and J is TRBJ1-4. TRBV21-1 is an annotated pseudogene. This CDR3 comprises 14 residues. CDR3 loop: CASSIPGGDEKLFF. CDR3 coding DNA: TGTGCCAGCAGCATCCCCGGGGGGGATGAAAAACTGTTTTTT.

The V gene is TRBV28, the J gene TRBJ1-5, with TRBD1 matching 7 bases. Per the germline V gene, CDR1 is MDHEN and CDR2 is SYDVKM. The CDR3 sequence is 15 residues long. V dropped 2 bases and J dropped 3; count of bases not matched to a gene: 4. CDR3: CASSLRTGYNQPQHF. The DNA for the CDR3 is TGTGCCAGCAGTTTACGGACAGGATACAATCAGCCCCAGCATTTT.

The CDR3 here is CASSSQGQGFYNEQFF. CDR3 DNA sequence: TGTGCCAGCAGCTCCCAGGGACAGGGGTTTTACAATGAGCAGTTCTTC. This chain joins TRBV5-4 and TRBJ2-1, with 10 bases aligning to TRBD1. Germline V gene data show CDR1 as SGHNT and CDR2 as YYREEE (reference sequence). J was trimmed by 4 bases and V by 3 bases; bases with no gene match: 7. CDR3 length: 16 amino acids.

The rearrangement links TRBV5-1 to TRBJ2-3, with D possibly matching TRBD2 (5 bases). V was pared by 3 bases and J by 0 bases, with 5 bases between. The CDR3 has 13 amino acids. Germline CDR1 SGHRS, CDR2 YFSETQ. The CDR3 DNA reads as TGCGCCAGCAGCTGGGAGAGCACAGATACGCAGTATTTT. Translating gives CASSWESTDTQYF.

This chain uses TRBV19 with TRBJ2-3; 9 nucleotides match TRBD1. The CDR3 length is 14 residues. Trimming at V came to 5 bases and at J to 6 bases, leaving 6 bases not matched to a gene. From germline, CDR1 is LNHDA and CDR2 SQIVND (reference sequence). As DNA, the CDR3 is TGTGCCAGTAGTTACAGGGGGCGCGTGGATACGCAGTATTTT. Translating it yields CASSYRGRVDTQYF.

The CDR3 DNA is TGTGCCAGCATTCCCGGGACAGCCAACACCGGGGAGCTGTTTTTT. This gives the protein CASIPGTANTGELFF. V usage is TRBV6-1 and J usage is TRBJ2-2; 7 positions match TRBD1. CDR3 length: 15 amino acids. V shed 7 bases and J 2 bases; nucleotides not matched to a gene: 7. CDR1 and CDR2 (germline): MNHNS, SASEGT.

The genes are TRBV4-1 and TRBJ2-7; possible D gene TRBD2, 5 bases. V shed 1 base and J shed 5 bases, with 12 bases lying between them. The CDR3 covers 14 residues. Germline CDR1 is MGHRA and CDR2 is YSYEKL. The CDR3 protein is CASSQVQGSHEQYF. Here the CDR3 DNA reads TGCGCCAGCAGCCAAGTTCAAGGGAGCCACGAGCAGTACTTC.

The chain uses TRBV7-2 and TRBJ2-3; a possible D gene is TRBD2 (6 bases). The germline V gene has CDR1 SGHTA and CDR2 FQGNSA. V was shortened by 4 bases and J by 8 bases, with 19 bases between the two germline ends. This CDR3 contains 15 residues. The CDR3: CASSWGGGVPGTQYF. CDR3 DNA sequence: TGTGCCAGCAGCTGGGGAGGTGGGGTCCCCGGTACGCAGTATTTT.

This chain uses TRBV6-1 with TRBJ2-1, with 8 bases matching TRBD2. Germline V CDR1 and CDR2: MNHNS, SASEGT. The CDR3 sequence is 12 residues long. The trim removed 7 bases at V and 8 bases at J, leaving 4 bases unmatched. CDR3 in DNA: TGTGCCAGCACCGGGGGGGCTCATGAGCAGTTCTTC. Protein sequence: CASTGGAHEQFF.